The next 6 T cell receptor beta chains were all read from a single sample in a study of T cells in Graves' hyperthyroidism and ophthalmopathy. Template material for amplifying TCR beta CDR3 regions consisted of RNA transcripts. The HTBI primer set served for first-round RT-PCR of the TCR CDR3. From the multiplex PCR reads, TCRdb called clonotypes with MiXCR, one entry per CDR3 protein. Found here are around 600,000 distinct CDR3 sequences, around 15% of them singletons; the top ten hold less than 3.5%. The specimen sequenced was blood. These receptors originate from a woman in her 40s with Graves' ophthalmopathy.

This clonotype was seen many times. The gene calls are TRBV7-8 and TRBJ2-7; possibly TRBD2 for D (6 bases). Germline values: CDR1 SGHVS, CDR2 FQNEAQ. Deletions cut 0 bases from V and 0 bases from J, with 12 bases between. This CDR3 is 16 amino acids long. DNA for the CDR3: TGTGCCAGCAGCTTAGCTGCGCACGGGAGCTCCTACGAGCAGTACTTC. This gives the protein CASSLAAHGSSYEQYF.

This clonotype showed up many times. The genes are TRBV3-1 and TRBJ2-1; D gene uncertain. In germline, CDR1 is LGHDT, CDR2 YNNKEL (reference sequence). V lost 0 bases and J lost 5, with 14 bases in between. CDR3 length: 16 residues. The CDR3 region is CASSQDNGLRNNEQFF. The CDR3 nucleotides read TGTGCCAGCAGCCAAGATAATGGCTTGAGAAACAATGAGCAGTTCTTC.

The chain combines TRBV10-3 with TRBJ2-3, with 7 positions matching TRBD2. This CDR3 comprises 16 residues. V shed 0 bases and J 5 bases; nucleotides not matched to a gene: 8. Germline assignment: CDR1 ENHRY and CDR2 SYGVKD. DNA for the CDR3: TGTGCCATCAGTGAGTCGGACCTTGGACTAGAAGATACGCAGTATTTT. Translated, it gives CAISESDLGLEDTQYF.

This clonotype has ten or more counts. The chain couples TRBV20-1 to TRBJ1-2; a weak D match, TRBD1 (5 bases). The germline gives CDR1 DFQATT, CDR2 SNEGSKA (reference sequence). V gave up 5 bases and J gave up 4 bases, with 8 bases separating them. CDR3 length: 11 residues. CDR3 sequence (DNA): TGCAGTGCTTTCGACAGCTATGGCTACACCTTC. Amino acids: CSAFDSYGYTF.

This clonotype has just a few counts. One end of the junction does not line up with germline, which may come from a read error. CDR3 sequence reads: CASSPYTGREQYF. CDR3 nucleotides: TGTGCTAGCAGCCCCTATACAGGGCGCGAGCAGTACTTC. The chain uses TRBV7-7 and TRBJ2-7, with D perhaps matching TRBD1 (6 bases). This CDR3 spans 13 amino acids. Germline V gene data show CDR1 as SSHAT and CDR2 as FNYEAQ (reference sequence).

This chain connects TRBV20-1 to TRBJ1-5; tentatively, D is TRBD1 (6 bases). The CDR3 sequence is 14 residues long. V lost 4 bases and J lost 5, with 15 bases in between. Germline V CDR1 and CDR2: DFQATT, SNEGSKA (reference sequence). Written as DNA, the CDR3 is TGCAGTGCTAAGGACAGCCGAGGCTATCAGCCCCAGCATTTT. Translated, it gives CSAKDSRGYQPQHF.